One and the same sample provided the 26 T cell receptor beta chains below, sequenced in a study of CD8 T cells in ankylosing spondylitis. Antigen specificity for these receptors is unknown. From the 5' RACE reads, TCRdb called clonotypes with MiXCR, one entry per CDR3 protein. This repertoire shows 350,000 to 550,000 distinct CDR3 sequences, 25% to 30% found once; its top ten account for 0.89%. Study-wide points: A motif in TCR beta, a set of roughly 8 highly homologous variants, appeared characteristic of ankylosing spondylitis blood.

Material: blood, either unsorted or a sorted T cell fraction (not recorded which). These receptors were taken from a male donor with ankylosing spondylitis.

The chain couples TRBV29-1 to TRBJ2-7; D uncertain. Trimming took 4 bases from V and 0 from J, leaving 7 bases between them. The germline CDR1 and CDR2 sequences are SQVTM and ANQGSEA. The CDR3 totals 12 residues. The CDR3 DNA is TGCAGCGTTGGGGCAAGCTCCTACGAGCAGTACTTC. It yields the protein CSVGASSYEQYF.

At least ten counts were recorded for this clonotype. The CDR3 sequence is CASSLGSGPSYEQYF. The CDR3 DNA reads TGTGCCAGCAGTTTAGGTAGCGGTCCCTCCTACGAGCAGTACTTC. The chain uses TRBV12-3 or TRBV12-4 and TRBJ2-7, with D possibly TRBD2 on 6 matching bases. Trimming stripped 1 base from V and 0 bases from J, with 10 bases between. The CDR3 sequence is 15 residues long.

J is TRBJ2-1 and V is TRBV29-1; TRBD2 matches at 12 bases. Germline V gene data show CDR1 as SQVTM and CDR2 as ANQGSEA. V shed 5 bases, J shed 9 bases, and the junction held 8 bases outside the gene matches. The CDR3 is made up of 14 amino acids. CDR3 bases: TGCAGCGTTTCCACTAGCGGGAGGATGGGTGAGCAGTTCTTC. Protein: CSVSTSGRMGEQFF.

Ten or more counts support this clonotype. Here the CDR3 DNA reads TGCGCCAGCAGCTTGGGCGGGACAGGAGCGGACAATGAGCAGTTCTTC. Protein: CASSLGGTGADNEQFF. The rearrangement uses TRBV5-1 and TRBJ2-1; 8 bases map to TRBD1. The junction had 7 bases not matched to a gene; V was cut back by 0 bases and J by 5 bases. The CDR3 is 16 amino acids. Germline V lookup: CDR1 SGHRS, CDR2 YFSETQ.

The J gene is TRBJ2-1, the V gene TRBV2; the D is unclear. Germline CDR1 is SNHLY and CDR2 is FYNNEI. With 7 bases removed from V and 4 bases from J, the gap between germline ends came to 17 bases. The CDR3 covers 15 residues. Here the CDR3 DNA reads TGTGCCAGCATGAAAGAAGTTTACTATTACAATGAGCAGTTCTTC. Its translation is CASMKEVYYYNEQFF.

V usage is TRBV10-2 and J usage is TRBJ1-2, with D possibly matching TRBD1 (6 bases). CDR3 length: 15 amino acids. Germline V gives CDR1 WSHSY, CDR2 SAAADI. Trimming removed 0 bases from V and 2 bases from J, with 10 bases in between. As DNA, the CDR3 is TGCGCCAGCAGTGAGTCGCAGGGGACAAACTATGGCTACACCTTC. As protein: CASSESQGTNYGYTF.

CDR3 residues: CSARVAGVYEQYV. CDR3 in DNA: TGCAGTGCTAGAGTTGCCGGAGTCTACGAGCAGTACGTC. This chain joins TRBV20-1 and TRBJ2-7, with D uncertain. This CDR3 spans 13 amino acids. From germline, CDR1 is DFQATT and CDR2 SNEGSKA (reference sequence). The ends were cut back, 1 base at V and 3 bases at J, with 10 bases in the middle.

This chain uses TRBV27 with TRBJ1-3, with TRBD1 as a possible D gene (5 bases). Germline V gene lookup returns CDR1 MNHEY and CDR2 SMNVEV (reference sequence). This CDR3 has 13 amino acids. V lost 5 bases and J 3 bases, leaving 8 bases between the germline ends. CDR3 sequence: CASSAGFGNTIYF. CDR3 nucleotides: TGTGCCAGCAGTGCAGGGTTTGGAAACACCATATATTTT.

In this sample, this clonotype turned up many times. V and J are TRBV7-2 and TRBJ2-3, with 8 bases identical to TRBD1. Germline CDR1 and CDR2: SGHTA and FQGNSA. There are 15 residues in the CDR3. With V trimmed by 5 bases and J by 1 base, 5 bases remained unmatched. Written as DNA, the CDR3 is TGTGCCAGCAGCCGCGGACAGGGAGGCACAGATACGCAGTATTTT. The encoded protein is CASSRGQGGTDTQYF.

V gene TRBV18 combines with J gene TRBJ2-1; 9 nucleotides align to TRBD1. In germline, CDR1 is KGHSH, CDR2 LQKENI. Trimming removed 2 bases from V and 0 bases from J; junction bases left unmatched: 11. The CDR3 runs 19 residues. The CDR3 bases are TGTGCCAGCTCACCAGCTGGAGGACAGGGGACTAACTCCTACAATGAGCAGTTCTTC. Encoded protein: CASSPAGGQGTNSYNEQFF.

This rearrangement joins TRBV5-1 to TRBJ2-7, with 7 bases identical to TRBD2. Looked up from germline, CDR1 is SGHRS and CDR2 is YFSETQ. This CDR3 spans 14 amino acids. J lost 0 bases, V lost 2 bases, and 2 bases had no gene match. CDR3 in amino acids: CASSFTSDSYEQYF. The CDR3 DNA sequence: TGCGCCAGCAGCTTCACTAGCGACTCCTACGAGCAGTACTTC.

This clonotype was observed a handful of times. The J gene is TRBJ2-1, the V gene TRBV5-1; 7 bases line up with TRBD2. V lost 5 bases and J lost 2; bases outside the gene matches: 10. The germline V gene has CDR1 SGHRS and CDR2 YFSETQ. The CDR3 extends over 16 amino acids. The chain's CDR3 is CASRIGAGDAYNEQFF. The CDR3 nucleotides read TGCGCCAGCAGGATTGGGGCGGGAGATGCCTACAATGAGCAGTTCTTC.

This clonotype turned up a few times. The rearrangement links TRBV7-2 to TRBJ2-1, with 9 positions matching TRBD2. Germline lookup yields CDR1 SGHTA and CDR2 FQGNSA. This CDR3 contains 16 residues. V was clipped by 0 bases and J by 4 bases; unmatched bases: 4. The CDR3: CASSLAGGGGYNEQFF. The DNA of the CDR3 is TGTGCCAGCAGCTTAGCGGGCGGGGGGGGTTACAATGAGCAGTTCTTC.

The chain carries TRBV12-3 or TRBV12-4 and TRBJ2-1, with 12 positions matching TRBD2. The J segment lost 6 bases and the V segment lost 5 bases, leaving 8 bases of the junction unmatched. The CDR3 is 16 residues long. The CDR3 here is CASSPRLAGGGNEQFF. The CDR3 DNA reads TGTGCCAGCAGTCCCCGGCTAGCGGGAGGGGGCAATGAGCAGTTCTTC.

A few counts support this clonotype. The rearrangement links TRBV29-1 to TRBJ1-1; D is uncertain. From germline, CDR1 is SQVTM and CDR2 ANQGSEA. This CDR3 contains 12 residues. V gave up 6 bases and J gave up 2 bases, with 10 bases separating them. The DNA of the CDR3 is TGCAGCGTCCGGGCAAGTAACACTGAAGCTTTCTTT. It specifies CSVRASNTEAFF.

This clonotype was seen only once. The chain couples TRBV7-2 to TRBJ1-1, with D possibly being TRBD1 (6 bases). Germline V CDR1 and CDR2: SGHTA, FQGNSA. The CDR3 extends over 13 amino acids. Trimming stripped 3 bases from V and 11 bases from J, with 16 bases between. The CDR3 DNA sequence: TGTGCCAGCAGCTTTGCTTCGGGACACAGGGCTTTCTTT. It yields the protein CASSFASGHRAFF. The entire variable domain, with the rest obtained from reference TRBV7-2 and TRBJ1-1, is as follows: GAGVSQSPSNKVTEKGKDVELRCDPISGHTALYWYRQSLGQGLEFLIYFQGNSAPDKSGLPSDRFSAERTGGSVSTLTIQRTQQEDSAVYLCASSFASGHRAFFGQGTRLTVV.

This clonotype was counted only a few times. The V call is TRBV3-1, the J call TRBJ1-4, with 9 bases lining up with TRBD1. The CDR3 consists of 14 residues. After removal of 1 base from V and 8 bases from J, the junction contained 2 bases not matched to a gene. In germline, CDR1 is LGHDT, CDR2 YNNKEL (reference sequence). The CDR3, as DNA: TGTGCCAGCAGCCAAGGGACAGGGGACGAAAAACTGTTTTTT. Residues: CASSQGTGDEKLFF.

This clonotype was observed a handful of times. The chain recombines TRBV10-2 with TRBJ2-7, with TRBD1 matching 9 bases. This CDR3 contains 14 residues. V dropped 8 bases and J dropped 3; count of bases not matched to a gene: 8. From germline, CDR1 is WSHSY and CDR2 SAAADI. In DNA form, the CDR3 reads TGCGCCAGCCTAACCCCGGGACAGGGCTACGAGCAGTACTTC. Protein: CASLTPGQGYEQYF.

The genes are TRBV30 and TRBJ1-2, with D possibly TRBD1 on 5 matching bases. The V gene's germline CDR1 is GTSNPN and CDR2 SVGIG (reference sequence). Trimming took 3 bases from V and 3 from J, leaving 8 bases between them. The CDR3 extends over 12 amino acids. In DNA, the CDR3 is TGTGCCTGGAGCGGACATGACTATGGCTACACCTTC. Residues: CAWSGHDYGYTF.

The gene calls are TRBV3-1 and TRBJ1-2; D unresolved. The CDR3 length is 11 residues. The germline CDR1 and CDR2 sequences are LGHDT and YNNKEL (reference sequence). V was pared by 6 bases and J by 5 bases, with 7 bases between. The CDR3 here is CASSWGYGYTF. The CDR3 bases are TGTGCCAGCAGTTGGGGTTATGGCTACACCTTC.

The chain has TRBV5-6 and TRBJ2-5; D is unresolved. The CDR3 is 13 amino acids. Germline CDR1 reads SGHDT; CDR2 reads YYEEEE. The V end was cut by 2 bases, the J end by 5 bases, with 10 bases between. The CDR3 nucleotides are TGTGCCAGCAGCTTCGGGCCCCGGGAGACCCAGTACTTC. Translation gives CASSFGPRETQYF. The full variable domain, in which reference TRBV5-6 and TRBJ2-5 provide the parts outside the CDR3, is DAGVTQSPTHLIKTRGQQVTLRCSPKSGHDTVSWYQQALGQGPQFIFQYYEEEERQRGNFPDRFSGHQFPNYSSELNVNALLLGDSALYLCASSFGPRETQYFGPGTRLLVL.

This clonotype appeared a few times. This rearrangement joins TRBV7-9 to TRBJ2-5; 8 bases are shared with TRBD2. The germline V gene encodes CDR1 SEHNR and CDR2 FQNEAQ (reference sequence). V was clipped by 7 bases and J by 5 bases; unmatched bases: 9. This CDR3 is built from 14 residues. The CDR3 loop is CASTVGRGTETQYF. The CDR3 DNA sequence: TGTGCCAGCACGGTCGGGAGGGGAACTGAGACCCAGTACTTC.

This clonotype showed up just a few times. V and J are TRBV2 and TRBJ1-2, with D unclear. Looked up from germline, CDR1 is SNHLY and CDR2 is FYNNEI. Trimming cost V 7 bases and J 0 bases, with 18 bases left between them. The CDR3 runs to 16 residues. The CDR3 sequence: CASNPAGRTANYGYTF. The CDR3 DNA is TGTGCCAGCAACCCGGCCGGGCGGACTGCTAACTATGGCTACACCTTC.

The CDR3 nucleotides are TGTGCCAGCAGCCAAGATAGCAACGCGGGGGTGAACAATCAGCCCCAGCATTTT. Translating it yields CASSQDSNAGVNNQPQHF. The rearrangement links TRBV4-2 to TRBJ1-5, with a possible D match to TRBD1 (5 bases). Trimming left V 0 bases short and J 3 bases short, with 18 bases between. Germline CDR1 LGHNA, CDR2 YNFKEQ. The CDR3 has 18 residues.

The genes are TRBV20-1 and TRBJ1-1; D is perhaps TRBD1 (5 bases). Germline V gives CDR1 DFQATT, CDR2 SNEGSKA (reference sequence). The CDR3 loop spans 13 amino acids. V was shortened by 6 bases and J by 6 bases, with 17 bases between the two germline ends. In DNA, the CDR3 is TGCAGTGCCGGGCAGGGAGGGAATCCTGAAGCTTTCTTT. It codes for CSAGQGGNPEAFF.

V is TRBV12-3 or TRBV12-4 and J is TRBJ1-4, with a possible D match to TRBD1 (6 bases). Deletions cut 2 bases from V and 4 bases from J, with 8 bases between. The CDR3 consists of 14 residues. The CDR3 region has the DNA TGTGCCAGCAGTTTACACAGGGTTAATGAAAAACTGTTTTTT. Amino acids: CASSLHRVNEKLFF.